This is a list of T cell receptor beta chains from one sample in a study of blood T cell repertoires in COVID-19. Sequencing used immunoSEQ multiplex PCR; TCRdb keeps in-frame clones, though not all of them. The table shows about 250,000 clones, with more than 70% occurring only once. The material sequenced was peripheral blood. These receptors were collected from an elderly man with acute or convalescent COVID-19. The CDR3 runs from the conserved cysteine through the conserved F or W. The order of the fields is CDR3 DNA, CDR3 protein, J gene, clone size, D gene, V gene. D genes are given only for firm matches. Clone size is given for some rows only: seen once, a few or many times, or a class if the clone is expanded.

TGCGCCAGCAGCTTCTCCCGGGGTCTCAATGAGCAGTTCTTC,CASSFSRGLNEQFF,TRBJ2-1,.,.,TRBV5-1
TGTGCCACCAGTGATTTGTGGTCCCCAGGAGGTGAAAAACTGTTTTTT,CATSDLWSPGGEKLFF,TRBJ1-4,.,.,TRBV24-1
TGTGCCAGCAGCTTAGATAGGGCGGGAGAGACCCAGTACTTC,CASSLDRAGETQYF,TRBJ2-5,few,.,TRBV11-2
TGTGCCAGCAACCTAGCGGGGAGCTACGAGCAGTACTTC,CASNLAGSYEQYF,TRBJ2-7,.,TRBD2,TRBV12-3/TRBV12-4
TGTGCCACCAGCAGAGAAGGGTTCGTGGTGGCTAGCGGGCCCCTGTTGGATAGTTCCGATACGCAGTATTTT,CATSREGFVVASGPLLDSSDTQYF,TRBJ2-3,.,TRBD2,TRBV15
TGCGCCAGCAGCTTGGACAGAAACCTAAGGGAGACCCAGTACTTC,CASSLDRNLRETQYF,TRBJ2-5,.,.,TRBV5-1
TGTGCCAGCAGCCAGAAGGATACAGGCCAGGGCCGTGAAAAACTGTTTTTT,CASSQKDTGQGREKLFF,TRBJ1-4,.,.,TRBV3-1/TRBV3-2
TGTGCCAGCAGCGCGCAACCCGTCGCTACGCAGTATTTT,CASSAQPVATQYF,TRBJ2-3,few,.,TRBV7-9
TGCGCCAGCAGCTTGGCTACAGCGGACAATGAGCAGTTCTTC,CASSLATADNEQFF,TRBJ2-1,once,.,TRBV5-1
TGTGCCAGCAGTGATCGCGGCGCTAACTATGGCTACACCTTC,CASSDRGANYGYTF,TRBJ1-2,once,.,TRBV2
TGTGCCAGTAGTGAAGGGGGCAGGGGGTACAATGAGCAGTTCTTC,CASSEGGRGYNEQFF,TRBJ2-1,.,TRBD1,TRBV19
TGTGCCAGCAGCCCCCCGCCGGGATACAATGAGCAGTTCTTC,CASSPPPGYNEQFF,TRBJ2-1,.,.,TRBV7-2
TGTGCCAGCAGCCCGACAGGGTGGGGTCGGGGCAATGAGCAGTTCTTC,CASSPTGWGRGNEQFF,TRBJ2-1,.,TRBD1,TRBV7-9
TGCGCCAGCAGTCCTGGACTAGCGGGAGGAGATACGCAGTATTTT,CASSPGLAGGDTQYF,TRBJ2-3,few,TRBD2,TRBV10-2
TGTGCCAGCAGCCAGGGACTTAGGATGGGGCAGTTCTTC,CASSQGLRMGQFF,TRBJ2-1,.,.,TRBV3-1/TRBV3-2
TGTGCCAGCAGCCTACAGGGTAGTAATGAAAAACTGTTTTTT,CASSLQGSNEKLFF,TRBJ1-4,.,.,TRBV3-1/TRBV3-2
TGTGCCAGCAGATCACAGGGTCAAGGCTACACCTTC,CASRSQGQGYTF,TRBJ1-2,.,.,TRBV3-1/TRBV3-2
TGCGCCAGCAGCCAAGGACTAGTTTCGCATGAGCAGTTCTTC,CASSQGLVSHEQFF,TRBJ2-1,.,TRBD2,TRBV5-1
TGTGCCAGCAGTGGACATTCCTACGGCTACACCTTC,CASSGHSYGYTF,TRBJ1-2,.,.,TRBV6-2/TRBV6-3
TGTGCCAGCGGGCGGGGCACAGATACGCAGTATTTT,CASGRGTDTQYF,TRBJ2-3,.,.,TRBV3-1/TRBV3-2
TGTGCCAGCAGCTTAGAAAGGGGGAAGCAGTACTTC,CASSLERGKQYF,TRBJ2-7,.,.,TRBV7-2
TGTGCCACCAGTGGGGCAGACTACGAGCAGTACTTC,CATSGADYEQYF,TRBJ2-7,.,.,TRBV24-1
TGTGCCAGCTCACCCGATCGGGACAGGGGGCTCCTTGGAAACACCATATATTTT,CASSPDRDRGLLGNTIYF,TRBJ1-3,.,TRBD1,TRBV18
TGTGCCAGTAGTTACGGGACTAGCGGGAGGTACGAGCAGTACTTC,CASSYGTSGRYEQYF,TRBJ2-7,.,TRBD2,TRBV19
TGCGCCAGCAGCTTGGTTCCCAGCGGGAGAGACAATGAGCAGTTCTTC,CASSLVPSGRDNEQFF,TRBJ2-1,.,TRBD2,TRBV5-1
TGTGCCAGCAGCCGAGGGACCGAGCGGGGAAGCTCCTACGAGCAGTACTTC,CASSRGTERGSSYEQYF,TRBJ2-7,.,TRBD2,TRBV5-4
TGTGCCAGCAGTGAAGCAACAGGGGAAATACAGGGCTACACCTTC,CASSEATGEIQGYTF,TRBJ1-2,once,TRBD1,TRBV2
TGTGCCAGCAGTGACTCGTCGGAGTTCGAGACCCAGTACTTC,CASSDSSEFETQYF,TRBJ2-5,.,.,TRBV6-4
TGTGCCAGCAGCCGAGACAGGGTTAACACTGAAGCTTTCTTT,CASSRDRVNTEAFF,TRBJ1-1,.,TRBD1,TRBV27
TGTGCCAGCAGCCAAGTAGGTAGCGGGAGGGGTAGAGAGACCCAGTACTTC,CASSQVGSGRGRETQYF,TRBJ2-5,.,TRBD2,TRBV3-1/TRBV3-2
TGTGCCAGCAGCCAATACGGGGGTAGGGCCTACGAGCAGTACTTC,CASSQYGGRAYEQYF,TRBJ2-7,.,.,TRBV3-1/TRBV3-2
TGCGCCAGCAGCCCAGGCTGGGGCCAAAGCACAGATACGCAGTATTTT,CASSPGWGQSTDTQYF,TRBJ2-3,.,.,TRBV4-1
TGCGCCAGCAGCTTGGTTGGGGGGGCCACTACTCCCTCCTACAATGAGCAGTTCTTC,CASSLVGGATTPSYNEQFF,TRBJ2-1,.,.,TRBV5-1
TGTGCCTGGTCCAAGGGACAGACTATCATGAACACTGAAGCTTTCTTT,CAWSKGQTIMNTEAFF,TRBJ1-1,.,TRBD1,TRBV30
TGTGCCAGTAGTATCCGGACAGGCGAGAATTCACCCCTCCACTTT,CASSIRTGENSPLHF,TRBJ1-6,.,TRBD1,TRBV19
TGTGCCAGCAGTGAAGCGGTGGGTCTAGCACAGACCCAGTACTTC,CASSEAVGLAQTQYF,TRBJ2-5,.,.,TRBV2
TGTGCCAGCCAGCGGGACAGGGGCTACGAGCAGTACTTC,CASQRDRGYEQYF,TRBJ2-7,once,TRBD1,TRBV6-5
TGTGCCAGCAGCCAAGATATTGGCAAGCCCCAGCATTTT,CASSQDIGKPQHF,TRBJ1-5,.,.,TRBV3-1/TRBV3-2
TGTGCCAGCAGTGGTTTTATAGCGGCCAATGAGCAGTTCTTC,CASSGFIAANEQFF,TRBJ2-1,.,.,TRBV2
TGTGCCAGCAGCCCCTGGGACAGAAGAACTACAGATACGCAGTATTTT,CASSPWDRRTTDTQYF,TRBJ2-3,.,TRBD1,TRBV5-4
TGTGCCAGCAGCTTGAGGGACAGATCTGAAGCTTTCTTT,CASSLRDRSEAFF,TRBJ1-1,.,TRBD1,TRBV7-2
TGTGCCAGCTCACCACGAGACAGGAGCACAGATACGCAGTATTTT,CASSPRDRSTDTQYF,TRBJ2-3,.,.,TRBV18
TGTGCCAGCAGTGAAGCGCGGGTCAGTAACACCGGGGAGCTGTTTTTT,CASSEARVSNTGELFF,TRBJ2-2,.,.,TRBV6-1
TGTGCCAGCTCACCAACCGGGGGGGCAGATACGCAGTATTTT,CASSPTGGADTQYF,TRBJ2-3,.,TRBD2,TRBV18
TGTGCCAGCAGGAAAAACCCGCTAGGACAGCAGGGATCACCCCTCCACTTT,CASRKNPLGQQGSPLHF,TRBJ1-6,.,.,TRBV2
TGTGCCACCAGTGAAGGACAGGGAGCCACTGAAGCTTTCTTT,CATSEGQGATEAFF,TRBJ1-1,.,TRBD1,TRBV24-1
TGCGCCAGCACCCGAGGAAGGGGTTCCTACAATGAGCAGTTCTTC,CASTRGRGSYNEQFF,TRBJ2-1,.,.,TRBV5-1
TGCAGCGTTGAGGACAGCGTGGATGAGCAGTTCTTC,CSVEDSVDEQFF,TRBJ2-1,.,.,TRBV29-1
TGTGCCAGCAGGAGTACCGGGACAGGGGGAGACGAGCAGTACTTC,CASRSTGTGGDEQYF,TRBJ2-7,.,TRBD1,TRBV28
TGTGCCAGCAGTGAACATAGTAGCAATCAGCCCCAGCATTTT,CASSEHSSNQPQHF,TRBJ1-5,.,.,TRBV6-1
TGTGCCACCAGCAGACCTACCCGACAGGGGATGAACACTGAAGCTTTCTTT,CATSRPTRQGMNTEAFF,TRBJ1-1,.,TRBD1,TRBV15
TGCGCCAGCAGTCAACCCCCGGTGGAGACTAGCACAGATACGCAGTATTTT,CASSQPPVETSTDTQYF,TRBJ2-3,.,.,TRBV23-1
TGTGCCAGCAGCCCAAGTTCAGGGAAGAACACTGAAGCTTTCTTT,CASSPSSGKNTEAFF,TRBJ1-1,.,.,TRBV7-9
TGTGCCAGCAGCTGGCAGGGCTCTGGGGCCAACGTCCTGACTTTC,CASSWQGSGANVLTF,TRBJ2-6,few,.,TRBV5-5
TGCAGCGTTGGGGGAGGGACTAGCGGGAGTAGGGCGGCCTACAATGAGCAGTTCTTC,CSVGGGTSGSRAAYNEQFF,TRBJ2-1,.,TRBD2,TRBV29-1